Sequencing of this T cell receptor beta chain was carried out in a study of blood T cells in healthy people across ages (dated by TCRdb to between 2014 and 2016). Regarding the research as a whole: In model experiments, roughly one uniquely barcoded TCR beta cDNA molecule per two T cells was captured by template switching. Using deep sequencing normalized with unique cDNA molecular identifiers, the study measured how TCR beta repertoire diversity changes with age. The study analyzed two additional independent replicas of 1 million unique cDNA reads from the same blood draw for two donors, one aged 18 to 29 and one aged 80 or older. To avoid experimental bias, donors of different ages were randomly spread across the sequencing lanes. Donors were grouped into four age groups: young (average 16 years), middle-aged (39), aged (around 60) and long-lived (less than 85).

To prepare the library, 5' RACE was applied. Sequencing instrument: Illumina HiSeq 2500. A second about 7 to 12 cycle PCR used a sample-barcoded 5' primer and a J-beta primer mix. A template-switch 5' adaptor carrying 12 random nucleotides introduced a unique molecular identifier onto each TCR beta cDNA molecule. At least 3 million CDR3-containing paired-end reads were obtained from each sample. All of the RNA was converted into first-strand cDNA using the Mint cDNA synthesis kit, with a TRBC-specific oligonucleotide serving as the primer. After uracil-DNA glycosylase treatment, a first 18-cycle PCR used universal primers M1SS and BC2_uni_R on all cDNA. The paper's data handling went like this. Each sample was normalized by randomly selecting 1 million high-quality reads, each carrying a distinct molecular identifier. Instead of being binned into consensus sequences, reads with shared molecular identifiers were discarded. MiTCR, run with a Q25 quality threshold and the strictest error-elimination algorithm, handled CDR3 identification, clonotype clustering and error correction. A nonparametric unseen species model with Euler transformation was used to estimate lower-bound total TCR beta diversity. The public reads were run again by TCRdb, first through fastp at Q25 and then through MiXCR, and only productive beta chains were kept. Identical CDR3 proteins give one entry, which carries the most common genes and DNA. TCRdb's processing, not the authors', yielded these V and J calls. For this sample there are about 640,000 distinct CDR3 sequences; roughly 50% appear just once. The top ten hold over 30% of the sample.

The 39 donors, aged about 6 to 100 years, were systemically healthy Caucasian individuals from Russia. About 10 milliliters of peripheral blood were drawn from each donor into EDTA-treated Vacutainer tubes. PBMCs were isolated by Ficoll-Paque density-gradient centrifugation, with at least 7 million obtained per sample. Trizol reagent was used to extract total RNA from PBMCs, with at least 6 micrograms per sample. The percentages of naive CD45RAhigh/CD27high T cells were determined by flow cytometry on a PBMC aliquot from every donor. The CDR3 holds 15 amino acids from the cysteine to the phenylalanine. Only CDR3 DNA is held: 45 bases, read in frame from base 1. The germline V gene (reference sequence) supplies CDR1 DFQATT and CDR2 SNEGSKA. V is trimmed back by 2 bases and J by 4 bases, and the junction contains 7 bases that no gene match accounts for. The research as a whole found: The CMV infection status of donors was not known, potentially confounding age-related changes in expanded clonotypes. Compared with the aged group, more naive CD4+ T cells, fewer expanded clones and increased TCR diversity were shown by the long-lived group, suggesting age selection. As age increased, observed TCR beta diversity per million T cells dropped in a roughly linear way, and a significant reduction was already evident by age approximately 40. Estimates of total diversity based on one million sequenced T cells were regarded as lower bounds and as underestimates. Because profiling used bulk unsorted PBMCs, naive and antigen-experienced compartments could not be compared conclusively. There was a strong correlation between observed TCR beta diversity and the percentage of naive T cells measured by flow cytometry.

For this clonotype: There is no known antigen for this receptor. Base qualities were left out, and no much larger clone turns up one base away.

The sequence is built from TRBV20-1 and TRBJ2-5; 10 central bases correspond to TRBD2. Sequenced sample: blood. The clonotype comes from a man between 60 and 75 years old in good health. At the DNA level, the sequence is TGCAGTGCTAGAAATAGCGGGGGGCCAGGAGAGACCCAGTACTTC. It is translated as CSARNSGGPGETQYF.